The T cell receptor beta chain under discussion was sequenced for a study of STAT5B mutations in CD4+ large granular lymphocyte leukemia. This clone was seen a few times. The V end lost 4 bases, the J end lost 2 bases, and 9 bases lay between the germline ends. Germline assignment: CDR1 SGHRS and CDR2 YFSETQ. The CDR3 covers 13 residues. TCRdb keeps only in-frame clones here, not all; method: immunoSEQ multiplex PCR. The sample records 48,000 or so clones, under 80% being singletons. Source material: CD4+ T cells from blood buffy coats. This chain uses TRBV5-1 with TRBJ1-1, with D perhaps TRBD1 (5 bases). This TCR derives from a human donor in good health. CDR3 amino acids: CASSIQENTEAFF. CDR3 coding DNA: TGCGCCAGCAGCATACAGGAAAACACTGAAGCTTTCTTT.